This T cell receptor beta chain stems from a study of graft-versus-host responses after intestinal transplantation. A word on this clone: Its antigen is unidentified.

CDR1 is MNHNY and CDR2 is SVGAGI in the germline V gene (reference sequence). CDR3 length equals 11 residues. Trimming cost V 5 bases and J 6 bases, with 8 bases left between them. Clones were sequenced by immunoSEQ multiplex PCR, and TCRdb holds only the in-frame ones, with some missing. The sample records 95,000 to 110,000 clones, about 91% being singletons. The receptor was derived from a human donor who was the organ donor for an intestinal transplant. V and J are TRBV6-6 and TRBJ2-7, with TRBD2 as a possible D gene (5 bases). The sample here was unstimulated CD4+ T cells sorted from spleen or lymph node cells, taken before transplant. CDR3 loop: CASSPGFEQYF. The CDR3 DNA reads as TGTGCCAGCAGTCCGGGGTTCGAGCAGTACTTC.